A single sample gave rise to the 32 T cell receptor beta chains below, sequenced in a study of blood T cell repertoires in COVID-19. Sequencing used immunoSEQ multiplex PCR; TCRdb keeps in-frame clones, though not all of them. There are roughly 150,000 clones in the sample; roughly 91% occur only once, and roughly 5.3% lies in the top ten. Sequencing input: peripheral blood. These receptors came from a man younger than 35 with COVID-19, enrolled during active disease.

DNA for the CDR3: TGTGCCAGCAGCACAAAGCGGGAGGATAAAGCCGGGGAGCTGTTTTTT. Amino acids: CASSTKREDKAGELFF. The genes are TRBV5-4 and TRBJ2-2, with 9 bases identical to TRBD2. This CDR3 has 16 amino acids. Germline lookup yields CDR1 SGHNT and CDR2 YYREEE (reference sequence). With V trimmed by 4 bases and J by 6 bases, 10 bases remained unmatched.

J is TRBJ2-5 and V is TRBV7-9; 11 bases match TRBD2. The trim removed 5 bases at V and 1 base at J, leaving 6 bases unmatched. The CDR3 covers 16 residues. Germline V gene sequence: CDR1 SEHNR, CDR2 FQNEAQ (reference sequence). The CDR3 DNA is TGTGCCAGCAGCCCCGGGACTAGCGGCCTCCAAGAGACCCAGTACTTC. This translates into CASSPGTSGLQETQYF. Drawing the rest from reference TRBV7-9 and TRBJ2-5, the complete variable domain is DTGVSQNPRHKITKRGQNVTFRCDPISEHNRLYWYRQTLGQGPEFLTYFQNEAQLEKSRLLSDRFSAERPKGSFSTLEIQRTEQGDSAMYLCASSPGTSGLQETQYFGPGTRLLVL.

This chain joins TRBV27 and TRBJ1-2; 8 bases are a match to TRBD1. Germline lookup yields CDR1 MNHEY and CDR2 SMNVEV (reference sequence). The V gene end was trimmed by 3 bases and the J gene end by 3 bases; junction bases not matched to a gene: 3. The CDR3 is made up of 14 amino acids. The CDR3 bases are TGTGCCAGCAGTTTTTCGACAGGGGACTATGGCTACACCTTC. It translates to CASSFSTGDYGYTF.

Notes on this clone: The sample contains more than one DNA sequence encoding this CDR3. This rearrangement joins TRBV18 to TRBJ2-1, with TRBD1 as a possible D gene (5 bases). The germline V gene has CDR1 KGHSH and CDR2 LQKENI. V dropped 1 base and J dropped 8 bases, with 6 bases sitting between them. The CDR3 has 12 residues. The CDR3 loop reads CASSPQGDEQFF. DNA of the CDR3: TGTGCCAGCTCACCACAAGGGGATGAGCAGTTCTTC.

In this sample, this clone turned up once. CDR3 DNA sequence: TGTGCCAGCAGTTTATGGCCAGTAATATATGGCTACACCTTC. Its protein product is CASSLWPVIYGYTF. This sequence joins TRBV28 and TRBJ1-2; D call uncertain. The CDR3 is 14 residues long. The V gene lost 0 bases and the J gene lost 5 bases, with 10 bases spanning the gap. Germline CDR1 MDHEN, CDR2 SYDVKM.

V usage is TRBV5-4 and J usage is TRBJ1-6; D ambiguous. Germline CDR1 is SGHNT and CDR2 is YYREEE (reference sequence). This CDR3 contains 15 residues. Trimming removed 4 bases from V and 0 bases from J, with 8 bases in between. The CDR3 DNA reads TGTGCCAGCAGCCGGGAGAGCTCCTATAATTCACCCCTCCACTTT. This encodes CASSRESSYNSPLHF. Variable domain in full (rest from reference TRBV5-4 and TRBJ1-6): ETGVTQSPTHLIKTRGQQVTLRCSSQSGHNTVSWYQQALGQGPQFIFQYYREEENGRGNFPPRFSGLQFPNYSSELNVNALELDDSALYLCASSRESSYNSPLHFGNGTRLTVT.

The chain is built from TRBV4-3 and TRBJ2-7; a possible D gene is TRBD2 (7 bases). The CDR3 runs 14 residues. Trimming cost V 1 base and J 5 bases, with 12 bases left between them. Germline lookup yields CDR1 LGHNA and CDR2 YSLEER. CDR3 DNA: TGCGCCAGCAGCCAAGCTCTCGGGGGGCACGAGCAGTACTTC. Its protein is CASSQALGGHEQYF.

The chain joins TRBV7-9 to TRBJ1-3; D gene ambiguous. CDR3 length equals 14 residues. V lost 3 bases and J lost 6, with 12 bases in between. CDR1 is SEHNR and CDR2 is FQNEAQ in the germline V gene (reference sequence). The CDR3 DNA reads as TGTGCCAGCAGCTTCCCCCGGGAGGAAAACACCATATATTTT. It codes for CASSFPREENTIYF.

This chain uses TRBV6-4 with TRBJ1-2; D is unresolved. The length of the CDR3 is 13 residues. Germline V gives CDR1 MRHNA, CDR2 SNTAGT. Trimming took off 5 bases at V and 2 bases at J, with 9 bases between the two ends. CDR3 DNA: TGTGCCAGCAGTATACAGAGAAACTATGGCTACACCTTC. Translation: CASSIQRNYGYTF.

This chain joins TRBV27 and TRBJ2-3; D ambiguous. Trimming took off 4 bases at V and 0 bases at J, with 11 bases between the two ends. Germline lookup yields CDR1 MNHEY and CDR2 SMNVEV (reference sequence). The length of the CDR3 is 15 residues. For the CDR3, the DNA is TGTGCCAGCAGTTCCCTCGGTGGTAGCACAGATACGCAGTATTTT. Amino acid sequence: CASSSLGGSTDTQYF.

V is TRBV6-6 and J is TRBJ2-7; D might be TRBD2 (6 bases). In germline, CDR1 is MNHNY, CDR2 SVGAGI (reference sequence). This CDR3 has 14 residues. Trimming stripped 0 bases from V and 3 bases from J, with 9 bases between. This chain's CDR3 is CASSYSEGLYEQYF. CDR3 nucleotide sequence: TGTGCCAGCAGTTACTCGGAGGGGCTCTACGAGCAGTACTTC.

This clone was detected a few times. The chain is built from TRBV5-4 and TRBJ2-3; 8 bases align to TRBD2. Per germline, CDR1 SGHNT and CDR2 YYREEE (reference sequence). The CDR3 runs to 15 residues. Germline trimming cut 4 bases from V and 2 bases from J; bases unmatched to any gene: 6. For the CDR3, the DNA is TGTGCCAGCAGCCAAGGACTAGCAGTCACAGATACGCAGTATTTT. The encoded protein is CASSQGLAVTDTQYF.

J is TRBJ2-1 and V is TRBV28, with 11 bases matching TRBD1. The CDR3 contains 16 residues. Germline CDR1 and CDR2: MDHEN and SYDVKM. V was clipped by 2 bases and J by 7 bases; unmatched bases: 7. CDR3 residues: CASSLGTGGGMNEQFF. CDR3 sequence (DNA): TGTGCCAGCAGTTTAGGGACAGGGGGTGGTATGAATGAGCAGTTCTTC.

This clone is a singleton in its sample. The rearrangement joins TRBV7-2 to TRBJ1-3; no clear D. The CDR3 sequence is 16 residues long. The V gene's germline CDR1 is SGHTA and CDR2 FQGNSA. Deletions cut 1 base from V and 0 bases from J, with 10 bases between. CDR3 sequence reads: CASSLGGSFSGNTIYF. Here the CDR3 DNA reads TGTGCCAGCAGCTTAGGTGGGAGCTTCTCTGGAAACACCATATATTTT.

In nucleotides, the CDR3 is TGTGCCAGCAGCCTAACCGGGACTTTGTACTACGAGCAGTACTTC. It encodes CASSLTGTLYYEQYF. V is TRBV14 and J is TRBJ2-7; maybe TRBD2 (6 bases). Trimming removed 4 bases at V and 3 bases at J, with 16 bases between. Per the germline V gene, CDR1 is SGHDN and CDR2 is FVKESK. The CDR3 has 15 amino acids.

The J gene is TRBJ2-2, the V gene TRBV5-6, with D maybe TRBD2 (5 bases). The V gene lost 2 bases and the J gene lost 7 bases, with 9 bases spanning the gap. The germline CDR1 and CDR2 sequences are SGHDT and YYEEEE. The CDR3 sequence is 13 residues long. CDR3 sequence reads: CASSFGRGGELFF. In nucleotides, the CDR3 is TGTGCCAGCAGCTTTGGGAGAGGCGGGGAGCTGTTTTTT.

A single count supports this clone. The gene calls are TRBV12-3 or TRBV12-4 and TRBJ1-5; 9 nucleotides match TRBD1. With V trimmed by 5 bases and J by 8 bases, 4 bases remained unmatched. This CDR3 contains 13 residues. The DNA of the CDR3 is TGTGCCAGCAGTACAGGGGGCAAAGAGCCCCAGCATTTT. Translating it yields CASSTGGKEPQHF.

The chain carries TRBV6-5 and TRBJ2-1; weak D call: TRBD2 (5 bases). Per the germline V gene, CDR1 is MNHEY and CDR2 is SVGAGI. V was clipped by 6 bases and J by 6 bases, with 12 bases between them. This CDR3 region has 13 residues. The CDR3 nucleotides read TGTGCCAGCAGATGGAGGAGTTTCAATGAGCAGTTCTTC. It is translated as CASRWRSFNEQFF.

There are many counts of this clone. V is TRBV3-1 (or the pseudogene TRBV3-2) and J is TRBJ1-2, with TRBD1 identical over 7 bases. Per the germline V gene, CDR1 is LGHDT and CDR2 is YNNKEL (reference sequence). The trim removed 4 bases at V and 3 bases at J, leaving 14 bases unmatched. The CDR3 contains 17 residues. This CDR3 is CASSLAPTGMDDYGYTF. The CDR3 DNA follows: TGTGCCAGCAGCCTCGCCCCGACAGGGATGGACGACTATGGCTACACCTTC.

This chain joins TRBV7-9 and TRBJ2-2; weak D call: TRBD1 (5 bases). V lost 6 bases, J lost 4 bases, and 9 bases lay in between. CDR1 and CDR2 (germline): SEHNR, FQNEAQ (reference sequence). The CDR3 contains 13 residues. CDR3 sequence reads: CASRQGTTGELFF. CDR3 DNA: TGTGCCAGCAGGCAGGGCACCACCGGGGAGCTGTTTTTT.

This rearrangement joins TRBV28 to TRBJ2-7, with a possible D match to TRBD1 (6 bases). V lost 5 bases to trimming and J lost 2 bases, with 13 bases between them. The CDR3 totals 14 residues. CDR1 MDHEN and CDR2 SYDVKM come from the germline V gene. The CDR3 here is CASSIGTYTYEQYF. The CDR3 nucleotides read TGTGCCAGCAGTATCGGGACATATACCTACGAGCAGTACTTC.

This clone has just one count. This chain links TRBV7-3 with TRBJ1-2; 11 positions match TRBD1. Germline CDR1 and CDR2: SGHTA and FQGTGA. This CDR3 has 14 residues. Trimming took 4 bases from V and 4 from J; bases not matched to a gene: 2. CDR3 in amino acids: CASSSGQGVYGYTF. In nucleotides, the CDR3 is TGTGCCAGCAGCTCGGGACAGGGGGTCTATGGCTACACCTTC.

This sequence joins TRBV27 and TRBJ2-5; perhaps TRBD1 as D (6 bases). The CDR3 runs 15 residues. Deletions cut 0 bases from V and 5 bases from J, with 13 bases between. In germline, CDR1 is MNHEY, CDR2 SMNVEV (reference sequence). The CDR3 sequence: CASSLSWLQGETQYF. CDR3 nucleotides: TGTGCCAGCAGTTTATCCTGGTTGCAGGGGGAGACCCAGTACTTC.

The table lists this clone with a few counts. The rearrangement links TRBV10-3 to TRBJ1-2; D unresolved. The CDR3 runs 12 residues. The V gene's germline CDR1 is ENHRY and CDR2 SYGVKD. Deletions cut 11 bases from V and 2 bases from J, with 12 bases between. The CDR3 loop is CAVQDFNYGYTF. As DNA, the CDR3 is TGTGCCGTGCAAGACTTCAACTATGGCTACACCTTC.

The V gene is TRBV7-8, the J gene TRBJ2-1; perhaps TRBD2 as D (7 bases). Germline CDR1 reads SGHVS; CDR2 reads FQNEAQ. The V end was cut by 1 base, the J end by 4 bases, with 23 bases between. CDR3 length: 19 residues. The CDR3 is CASSLEWGQPGLRYNEQFF. The CDR3 nucleotides read TGTGCCAGCAGCTTAGAGTGGGGACAACCGGGACTACGATACAATGAGCAGTTCTTC. Complete variable domain (other parts from reference TRBV7-8 and TRBJ2-1): GAGVSQSPRYKVAKRGQDVALRCDPISGHVSLFWYQQALGQGPEFLTYFQNEAQLDKSGLPSDRFFAERPEGSVSTLKIQRTQQEDSAVYLCASSLEWGQPGLRYNEQFFGPGTRLTVL.

V is TRBV24-1 and J is TRBJ1-3; D remains unclear. V was shortened by 4 bases and J by 0 bases, with 9 bases between the two germline ends. From germline, CDR1 is KGHDR and CDR2 SFDVKD. CDR3 length: 15 amino acids. This chain's CDR3 is CATSDLGSSGNTIYF. The CDR3 DNA reads TGTGCCACCAGTGACCTAGGGAGCTCTGGAAACACCATATATTTT.

A remark on this clone: One end of the junction is discordant with germline, which a read error may explain. CDR3 sequence: CASGYGEKLLF. In nucleotides, the CDR3 is TGTGCCAGTGGTTACGGTGAAAAACTGCTTTTT. The V gene is TRBV6-5, the J gene TRBJ1-4, with D unresolved. This CDR3 spans 11 amino acids. Germline V gene sequence: CDR1 MNHEY, CDR2 SVGAGI.

Of note for this clone: At the DNA level, this CDR3 is encoded by other sequences in the same sample as well. The V and J genes are TRBV9 and TRBJ2-7; TRBD2 aligns across 7 bases. After removal of 0 bases from V and 7 bases from J, the junction contained 10 bases not matched to a gene. This CDR3 is built from 15 residues. The germline V gene has CDR1 SGDLS and CDR2 YYNGEE. CDR3 region: CASSVGSGGSGEQYF. CDR3 nucleotide sequence: TGTGCCAGCAGCGTAGGGTCTGGCGGGAGCGGGGAGCAGTACTTC.

This clone has just a few counts. This sequence joins TRBV28 and TRBJ2-7; 10 bases are a match to TRBD2. The CDR3 is 16 amino acids. Germline V lookup: CDR1 MDHEN, CDR2 SYDVKM. J was trimmed by 3 bases and V by 2 bases; bases with no gene match: 7. The CDR3 region has the DNA TGTGCCAGCAGTTTAGAGCTAGCGGGAGCTGACTACGAGCAGTACTTC. Translated, it gives CASSLELAGADYEQYF. The whole variable domain, filled in from reference TRBV28 and TRBJ2-7, reads DVKVTQSSRYLVKRTGEKVFLECVQDMDHENMFWYRQDPGLGLRLIYFSYDVKMKEKGDIPEGYSVSREKKERFSLILESASTNQTSMYLCASSLELAGADYEQYFGPGTRLTVT.

The V gene is TRBV4-1, the J gene TRBJ1-4, with 8 bases lining up with TRBD1. J lost 7 bases, V lost 0 bases, and 7 bases had no gene match. The CDR3 covers 16 residues. Germline CDR1 MGHRA, CDR2 YSYEKL. The CDR3 bases are TGCGCCAGCAGCCAAGATCTTTGGGACAGGAGTGAAAAACTGTTTTTT. Its protein product is CASSQDLWDRSEKLFF.

This chain uses TRBV15 with TRBJ2-5; 10 bases match TRBD2. Germline values: CDR1 LNHNV, CDR2 YYDKDF (reference sequence). This CDR3 spans 17 amino acids. J gave up 5 bases and V 0 bases, and 9 bases lay outside the gene matches. The CDR3 bases are TGTGCCACCAGCAGAGATCGGGCTAGCGGGAGTGTTGAGACCCAGTACTTC. Protein product: CATSRDRASGSVETQYF.

CDR3 nucleotides: TGCGCCAGCAGCCACGGGACTAGCGGGGGCCCCTACAATGAGCAGTTCTTC. It specifies CASSHGTSGGPYNEQFF. The gene calls are TRBV4-3 and TRBJ2-1; 14 positions agree with TRBD2. The length of the CDR3 is 17 residues. Germline V gene lookup returns CDR1 LGHNA and CDR2 YSLEER. The V gene end was trimmed by 3 bases and the J gene end by 2 bases; junction bases not matched to a gene: 3.